These T cell receptor beta chains were read from a single sample in a study of neurological immune-mediated disorders. A single record per CDR3 protein comes from TCRdb applying MiXCR to the 5' RACE reads. The data contain about 55,000 distinct CDR3 sequences, under 5% of them singletons. The sequencing input was CD4+ T cells from blood. All receptors come from a woman aged 40-49 years with multiple sclerosis. The CDR3 runs from the conserved cysteine through the conserved F or W. Fields, in order: CDR3 protein, D gene, V gene, J gene. D genes are given only for firm matches.

CDR3: CASSPPEGYNEQYF
D: NA
V: TRBV12-3/TRBV12-4
J: TRBJ2-7

CDR3: CASSPGQGYEKLFF
D: TRBD1
V: TRBV5-1
J: TRBJ1-4

CDR3: CASSPPGQGYEQYF
D: TRBD1
V: TRBV18
J: TRBJ2-7

CDR3: CASSLFGQGANTEAFF
D: TRBD1
V: TRBV5-1
J: TRBJ1-1

CDR3: CASSWTSGGDNEQFF
D: TRBD2
V: TRBV7-3
J: TRBJ2-1

CDR3: CASSLNRPPRDTQYF
D: NA
V: TRBV5-1
J: TRBJ2-3

CDR3: CASSMVGGQETQYF
D: NA
V: TRBV7-9
J: TRBJ2-5

CDR3: CASSFLRSSYEQYF
D: NA
V: TRBV7-2
J: TRBJ2-7

CDR3: CASSPSGASSYEQYF
D: TRBD2
V: TRBV6-5
J: TRBJ2-7

CDR3: CASSQDGTLRDYYNEQFF
D: TRBD2
V: TRBV4-1
J: TRBJ2-1

CDR3: CASSQGYGGANVLTF
D: NA
V: TRBV4-2
J: TRBJ2-6

CDR3: CAISWTEGAGANVLTF
D: NA
V: TRBV10-3
J: TRBJ2-6

CDR3: CAISERGSSYNEQFF
D: NA
V: TRBV10-3
J: TRBJ2-1

CDR3: CASSLRSPRGGEQYF
D: NA
V: TRBV14
J: TRBJ2-7

CDR3: CASSLGTVNSPLHF
D: NA
V: TRBV7-6
J: TRBJ1-6

CDR3: CSAGTSGGGNEQFF
D: TRBD2
V: TRBV20-1
J: TRBJ2-1

CDR3: CATSSMVSSTIYF
D: NA
V: TRBV15
J: TRBJ1-3

CDR3: CASSLFVGSNQPQHF
D: NA
V: TRBV6-5
J: TRBJ1-5

CDR3: CASSPGGDGELFF
D: TRBD2
V: TRBV9
J: TRBJ2-2

CDR3: CASSWGTENTEAFF
D: TRBD1
V: TRBV5-1
J: TRBJ1-1

CDR3: CASSPGTGRDGYTF
D: TRBD1
V: TRBV7-6
J: TRBJ1-2

CDR3: CSAFSGVGYTF
D: NA
V: TRBV20-1
J: TRBJ1-2

CDR3: CASSLGTARLEQYF
D: NA
V: TRBV7-9
J: TRBJ2-7

CDR3: CASSTVAGTGFYNEQFF
D: TRBD1
V: TRBV7-9
J: TRBJ2-1

CDR3: CASSYRGEETQYF
D: NA
V: TRBV6-6
J: TRBJ2-5

CDR3: CASSPAGGLSGNTIYF
D: TRBD1
V: TRBV5-1
J: TRBJ1-3

CDR3: CSASGGVRDTQYF
D: TRBD2
V: TRBV20-1
J: TRBJ2-3

CDR3: CASSPPAGGGASKQFF
D: TRBD2
V: TRBV18
J: TRBJ2-1

CDR3: CASSPGTVPRGNTIYF
D: TRBD1
V: TRBV7-9
J: TRBJ1-3

CDR3: CSARDGGGRLAEAFF
D: NA
V: TRBV20-1
J: TRBJ1-1

CDR3: CASSPPGHSTDTQYF
D: NA
V: TRBV5-1
J: TRBJ2-3

CDR3: CATGGLGLNTEAFF
D: NA
V: TRBV10-3
J: TRBJ1-1

CDR3: CASSWGEFSSGANVLTF
D: NA
V: TRBV7-9
J: TRBJ2-6

CDR3: CSARMRGLAGGGEQFF
D: TRBD2
V: TRBV20-1
J: TRBJ2-1

CDR3: CSARQGSSYNEQFF
D: NA
V: TRBV20-1
J: TRBJ2-1

CDR3: CATRNTGELFF
D: NA
V: TRBV15
J: TRBJ2-2

CDR3: CASSLIPDTQYF
D: NA
V: TRBV5-1
J: TRBJ2-3

CDR3: CSSIGQQNTEAFF
D: NA
V: TRBV29-1
J: TRBJ1-1

CDR3: CATSRDRRGTPLYNEQFF
D: TRBD2
V: TRBV15
J: TRBJ2-1

CDR3: CATTPSQDFYGYTF
D: NA
V: TRBV10-3
J: TRBJ1-2

CDR3: CASSQGTGPTDTQYF
D: TRBD1
V: TRBV18
J: TRBJ2-3

CDR3: CSAGAQPYSNQPQHF
D: NA
V: TRBV20-1
J: TRBJ1-5

CDR3: CSARDPTYGYTF
D: NA
V: TRBV29-1
J: TRBJ1-2

CDR3: CASFPSGVRPRETQYF
D: TRBD2
V: TRBV5-5
J: TRBJ2-5

CDR3: CSAFRAGRTNLNAFF
D: NA
V: TRBV20-1
J: TRBJ1-1